Below, 22 T cell receptor beta chains from the same sample are listed, as sequenced in a study of OX40 agonist ivuxolimab in advanced cancers. Method: immunoSEQ multiplex PCR; TCRdb's copy keeps in-frame clones and lacks some. The sample records just under 85,000 clones, about 81% being singletons. The input for sequencing was CD4+ or CD8+ T cells sorted from blood, taken in a trial of the OX40 agonist ivuxolimab. The receptors here all came from an adult with an advanced solid tumor such as melanoma, head and neck, liver or kidney cancer.

V is TRBV20-1 and J is TRBJ1-2, with D unclear. The germline V and J ends were trimmed by 6 bases and 8 bases, with 13 bases remaining between them. Looked up from germline, CDR1 is DFQATT and CDR2 is SNEGSKA (reference sequence). The CDR3 runs 11 residues. For the CDR3, the DNA is TGCAGTGCGAGTGGCCTGACGGGCTACACCTTC. Translating it yields CSASGLTGYTF.

The chain links TRBV23-1 to TRBJ2-3; D ambiguous. TRBV23-1 is reported as an ORF; its role is uncertain. This CDR3 comprises 11 residues. V was clipped by 7 bases and J by 4 bases, with 6 bases between them. CDR3 in amino acids: CASKISDTQYF. The CDR3 nucleotides are TGCGCCAGCAAGATCTCAGATACGCAGTATTTT.

The CDR3 sequence is CASSLRGLLRGDTEAFF. DNA of the CDR3: TGTGCCAGCAGTCTACGTGGGCTTCTGAGGGGCGACACTGAAGCTTTCTTT. The chain is built from TRBV27 and TRBJ1-1, with D possibly being TRBD1 (5 bases). The CDR3 spans 17 residues. Looked up from germline, CDR1 is MNHEY and CDR2 is SMNVEV (reference sequence). V gave up 5 bases and J gave up 3 bases, with 22 bases separating them.

V and J are TRBV18 and TRBJ2-1; TRBD1 matches at 8 bases. The CDR3 is 16 amino acids. With 4 bases clipped from V and 10 bases from J, the junction kept 15 bases outside the gene matches. CDR1 is KGHSH, CDR2 LQKENI, per germline. The CDR3 sequence: CASSQVLRQGSIEQFF. The CDR3 DNA reads as TGTGCCAGCTCACAGGTCCTTAGACAGGGGTCCATCGAGCAGTTCTTC.

This chain uses TRBV7-3 with TRBJ2-3; no firm D call. The germline V gene has CDR1 SGHTA and CDR2 FQGTGA. V shed 4 bases and J shed 0 bases, with 2 bases lying between them. The CDR3 is made up of 12 amino acids. The CDR3 is CASSSSTDTQYF. The DNA of the CDR3 is TGTGCCAGCAGCTCTAGCACAGATACGCAGTATTTT.

The chain carries TRBV30 and TRBJ2-2; no clear D. Per germline, CDR1 GTSNPN and CDR2 SVGIG (reference sequence). Trimming cost V 3 bases and J 6 bases, with 8 bases left between them. CDR3 length equals 12 residues. The CDR3 here is CAWRDPPGELFF. CDR3 sequence (DNA): TGTGCCTGGAGAGACCCCCCCGGGGAGCTGTTTTTT.

This clone came up once. The chain is built from TRBV6-1 and TRBJ1-1; D is ambiguous. Germline CDR1 and CDR2: MNHNS and SASEGT. CDR3 length: 12 amino acids. V shed 6 bases and J shed 5 bases, with 10 bases lying between them. CDR3 bases: TGTGCCAGCAGCCCGGAAGGGACTGAAGCTTTCTTT. It encodes CASSPEGTEAFF.

This sequence joins TRBV5-6 and TRBJ1-1; 7 bases line up with TRBD1. J gave up 4 bases and V 0 bases, and 6 bases lay outside the gene matches. The germline V gene has CDR1 SGHDT and CDR2 YYEEEE. The CDR3 contains 15 residues. The CDR3 loop is CASSLETGLGTEAFF. The CDR3 DNA reads TGTGCCAGCAGCTTGGAGACAGGGTTGGGCACTGAAGCTTTCTTT. The entire variable domain, with the rest obtained from reference TRBV5-6 and TRBJ1-1, is as follows: DAGVTQSPTHLIKTRGQQVTLRCSPKSGHDTVSWYQQALGQGPQFIFQYYEEEERQRGNFPDRFSGHQFPNYSSELNVNALLLGDSALYLCASSLETGLGTEAFFGQGTRLTVV.

This clone was seen a single time. The V call is TRBV29-1, the J call TRBJ2-7; D call uncertain. V was pared by 4 bases and J by 6 bases, with 13 bases between. This CDR3 has 12 residues. Looked up from germline, CDR1 is SQVTM and CDR2 is ANQGSEA. The CDR3 sequence: CSVGPNAFEQYF. DNA of the CDR3: TGCAGCGTTGGTCCCAACGCTTTCGAGCAGTACTTC.

J is TRBJ2-3 and V is TRBV7-3; D is unclear. Germline lookup yields CDR1 SGHTA and CDR2 FQGTGA. The CDR3 consists of 14 residues. V lost 1 base and J 2 bases, leaving 7 bases between the germline ends. CDR3 region: CASSLSDDTDTQYF. The CDR3 bases are TGTGCCAGCAGCTTAAGCGACGACACAGATACGCAGTATTTT.

The gene calls are TRBV19 and TRBJ1-5, with D possibly TRBD1 on 5 matching bases. The V end lost 11 bases, the J end lost 4 bases, and 24 bases lay between the germline ends. This CDR3 spans 16 amino acids. Germline V CDR1 and CDR2: LNHDA, SQIVND (reference sequence). The CDR3 spells CASHPGRGMKNQPQHF. The DNA for the CDR3 is TGTGCCTCACACCCGGGACGGGGGATGAAGAATCAGCCCCAGCATTTT.

The J gene is TRBJ2-5, the V gene TRBV11-3, with TRBD2 matching 10 bases. The CDR3 spans 19 residues. Germline values: CDR1 SGHNT, CDR2 YENEEA. V lost 0 bases, J lost 3 bases, and 13 bases stayed unmatched. The CDR3 is CASSLEYGLAGVAEETQYF. Written as DNA, the CDR3 is TGTGCCAGCAGCTTAGAGTATGGGCTAGCGGGGGTCGCTGAAGAGACCCAGTACTTC. Full variable domain (rest looked up from reference TRBV11-3 and TRBJ2-5): EAGVVQSPRYKIIEKKQPVAFWCNPISGHNTLYWYLQNLGQGPELLIRYENEEAVDDSQLPKDRFSAERLKGVDSTLKIQPAELGDSAVYLCASSLEYGLAGVAEETQYFGPGTRLLVL.

The chain uses TRBV7-3 and TRBJ2-1; no clear D. Germline V gene lookup returns CDR1 SGHTA and CDR2 FQGTGA. The CDR3 consists of 12 residues. Trimming cost V 4 bases and J 8 bases, with 9 bases left between them. For the CDR3, the DNA is TGTGCCAGCAGCTCTGCCGGACATGAGCAGTTCTTC. It translates to CASSSAGHEQFF.

A remark on this clone: In the same sample, other DNA sequences code for this CDR3. This chain links TRBV19 with TRBJ1-1; 11 bases agree with TRBD1. Germline V CDR1 and CDR2: LNHDA, SQIVND (reference sequence). The ends lost 5 bases at V and 0 bases at J; junction bases unmatched: 11. The CDR3 sequence is 18 residues long. CDR3 loop: CASSVPRDRGEMNTEAFF. The CDR3 DNA reads TGTGCCAGTAGTGTGCCCCGGGACAGGGGGGAGATGAACACTGAAGCTTTCTTT.

The DNA of the CDR3 is TGTGCCAGCAGTGATAGCCTCGGACAGGGCTACGAGCAGTACTTC. This gives the protein CASSDSLGQGYEQYF. The chain has TRBV2 and TRBJ2-7; TRBD1 agrees at 8 bases. This CDR3 spans 15 amino acids. The J segment lost 3 bases and the V segment lost 3 bases, leaving 7 bases of the junction unmatched. Germline-derived CDR1 and CDR2 are SNHLY and FYNNEI.

CDR3 region: CATINTEAFF. The CDR3 bases are TGTGCCACGATTAACACTGAAGCTTTCTTT. The chain links TRBV6-5 to TRBJ1-1; D uncertain. This CDR3 contains 10 residues. Germline V lookup: CDR1 MNHEY, CDR2 SVGAGI. Trimming left V 10 bases short and J 2 bases short, with 5 bases between.

The V and J genes are TRBV19 and TRBJ2-1, with TRBD2 identical over 10 bases. Germline assignment: CDR1 LNHDA and CDR2 SQIVND (reference sequence). J lost 10 bases, V lost 2 bases, and 5 bases had no gene match. The CDR3 is 14 residues long. CDR3 in DNA: TGTGCCAGTAGTATAAAGCGGGGGGGATACGAGCAGTTCTTC. Protein sequence: CASSIKRGGYEQFF. Supplemented by reference TRBV19 and TRBJ2-1, the full variable domain reads DGGITQSPKYLFRKEGQNVTLSCEQNLNHDAMYWYRQDPGQGLRLIYYSQIVNDFQKGDIAEGYSVSREKKESFPLTVTSAQKNPTAFYLCASSIKRGGYEQFFGPGTRLTVL.

The rearrangement joins TRBV2 to TRBJ2-7; no firm D call. The ends were cut back, 8 bases at V and 0 bases at J, with 14 bases in the middle. CDR3 length equals 14 residues. Per germline, CDR1 SNHLY and CDR2 FYNNEI. This CDR3 reads CASGRKENSYEQYF. DNA of the CDR3: TGTGCCAGCGGTAGAAAGGAGAACTCCTACGAGCAGTACTTC.

The CDR3 spells CASSYRGGGANTEAFF. The CDR3 DNA reads TGTGCCAGCAGTTACAGAGGCGGGGGAGCGAACACTGAAGCTTTCTTT. The chain combines TRBV6-5 with TRBJ1-1; D is perhaps TRBD1 (5 bases). Looked up from germline, CDR1 is MNHEY and CDR2 is SVGAGI. V was clipped by 2 bases and J by 1 base, with 14 bases between them. This CDR3 has 16 residues.

The chain is built from TRBV19 and TRBJ2-3; TRBD1 matches 9 bases. The CDR3 runs 16 residues. V lost 7 bases and J lost 2; bases outside the gene matches: 10. The germline CDR1 and CDR2 sequences are LNHDA and SQIVND (reference sequence). The DNA of the CDR3 is TGTGCCAGTACCCCGGGACAGGGATTATCCACAGATACGCAGTATTTT. Protein product: CASTPGQGLSTDTQYF.

V usage is TRBV18 and J usage is TRBJ1-5, with a weak D call TRBD1 (5 bases). Trimming took 0 bases from V and 0 from J, leaving 12 bases between them. The CDR3 length is 17 residues. From germline, CDR1 is KGHSH and CDR2 LQKENI. CDR3 in DNA: TGTGCCAGCTCACCACCTTCTCTTGGGGGTAGCAATCAGCCCCAGCATTTT. It specifies CASSPPSLGGSNQPQHF.

The chain is built from TRBV30 and TRBJ1-4, with TRBD1 identical over 7 bases. CDR1 is GTSNPN, CDR2 SVGIG, per germline (reference sequence). The J segment lost 8 bases and the V segment lost 3 bases, leaving 12 bases of the junction unmatched. The CDR3 length is 15 residues. CDR3 amino acids: CAWSATGTVGEKLFF. The CDR3 DNA is TGTGCCTGGAGCGCTACCGGGACAGTAGGCGAAAAACTGTTTTTT. The full variable domain, with the rest looked up from reference TRBV30 and TRBJ1-4, is SQTIHQWPATLVQPVGSPLSLECTVEGTSNPNLYWYRQAAGRGLQLLFYSVGIGQISSEVPQNLSASRPQDRQFILSSKKLLLSDSGFYLCAWSATGTVGEKLFFGSGTQLSVL.